This TCR beta chain was profiled in a study of vaccination effects on CD4 cells after COVID-19 (dated by TCRdb to 2021 to 2024). Concerning the study at large: In the ViraFEST assay, PBMC were stimulated with viral peptide pools, and antigen-specific CD4+ T cell clonotypes were then identified by expansion using TCR sequencing. Samples were taken from three convalescent patients early (day +14) and late (day +241, +227, +161 respectively) after vaccination. Altogether, nine to ten COVID-19 convalescent patients and several SARS-CoV-2-naive healthy vaccine recipients made up the full study. About 2.1 million PBMC per well were cultured in IMDM with about 5.1% human AB serum, 8.5 to 10 IU/ml IL-2 and gentamicin, plus 10 ug/ml peptides. In both COVID-19 convalescent patients and infection-naive vaccine recipients, the study compared SARS-CoV-2 spike-specific CD4+ TCR repertoires from before mRNA vaccination with those from after it. Cultures from other donors in the study were sequenced using the Oncomine TCR Beta short-read assay on an Illumina iSeq 100. Post-vaccine samples across the study were collected a median of 72 days after the second dose, with a range of 14 to 241.

From the germline V gene (reference sequence), CDR1 is SEHNR and CDR2 is FQNEAQ. V and J lose 5 bases and 1 base, and a span of 14 bases separates them. The CDR3 contains 16 residues, cysteine and phenylalanine counted. Left in the record is the CDR3 DNA by itself, 48 bases read in frame from the first base. Broader findings and caveats from the paper: For convalescent patients, new clones induced by the vaccine made up most of the post-vaccine spike-reactive repertoire, and these new clones were largely distinct from the clones induced by infection. Marked clonal contraction was observed in both infection-induced and vaccine-induced clones at late post-vaccination timepoints, consistent with waning T cell responses. The study was limited by a small number of convalescent patients, and early post-infection timepoints were lacking.

This clone has only a few counts. The antigen this receptor binds is unknown. One base away there is no much larger clone; base qualities are not given. After 10 days of culture, CD4+ T cells were isolated with the EasySep CD4+ T cell isolation kit. Convalescent patients had PCR-confirmed SARS-CoV-2 infection between March and December 2020, before Alpha, Beta and Delta variants emerged in the United States. Two doses of either the BNT162b2 or the mRNA-1273 mRNA SARS-CoV-2 vaccine were administered to participants. On days 3 and 7, half of the culture medium was replaced with fresh IL-2-containing medium. Unless otherwise noted, each peptide stimulation condition was cultured in triplicate wells. Using Ficoll-Paque Plus gradient centrifugation, PBMC were separated from whole blood and then either used fresh or cryopreserved at -140C. The QIAamp micro DNA kit was used to extract genomic DNA from the cultured CD4+ T cells.

Library method: the immunoSEQ multiplex PCR assay. TCR beta CDR3 sequencing was performed on DNA from the cultured, isolated CD4+ T cells. Per the original workflow: Non-productive TCR sequences were discarded, and reads were trimmed to the CDR3 region, with only CDR3s of 7 or more amino acids retained. The MANAFEST web app was used to pick out antigen-specific clonotypes by comparing their expansion in peptide wells with that in reference cultures. For clones to be considered positive, expansion at FDR<0.05 versus reference and all other wells, an odds ratio above 5, and a frequency above 0.1% in two replicate wells were required. A clonotype was defined as cross-reactive if the clonotype was significantly expanded both in SARS-CoV-2 spike wells and in at least one common cold coronavirus spike condition. Using the stringdist R package, CDR3 similarity was measured by Levenshtein distance, and unrooted trees were constructed with ape in R 3.6.1. As stored in TCRdb, this immuneACCESS dataset retains in-frame rearrangements with V and J assigned. A fraction of the clones does not appear; measured against another copy, unresolved V genes explain less than half of the discrepancy, and the remainder lacks a known reason. For V, J and clone size, that table is used; D and trimming come from the DNA. In this sample the table shows around 50,000 clones, 74% of which occur a single time. Under 7% of the sample belongs to the ten largest clones.

The V gene is TRBV7-9 and the J gene is TRBJ2-2; TRBD1 is a possible D gene, resting on 7 matching bases. Sequencing was performed on CD4+ T cells from PBMCs cultured without peptide, taken after COVID-19 vaccination. The receptor was isolated from a human donor who had a prior SARS-CoV-2 infection. This receptor has the CDR3 CASSRGGTVNTGELFF. The DNA reads as follows: TGTGCCAGCAGCAGAGGGGGGACAGTGAACACCGGGGAGCTGTTTTTT.